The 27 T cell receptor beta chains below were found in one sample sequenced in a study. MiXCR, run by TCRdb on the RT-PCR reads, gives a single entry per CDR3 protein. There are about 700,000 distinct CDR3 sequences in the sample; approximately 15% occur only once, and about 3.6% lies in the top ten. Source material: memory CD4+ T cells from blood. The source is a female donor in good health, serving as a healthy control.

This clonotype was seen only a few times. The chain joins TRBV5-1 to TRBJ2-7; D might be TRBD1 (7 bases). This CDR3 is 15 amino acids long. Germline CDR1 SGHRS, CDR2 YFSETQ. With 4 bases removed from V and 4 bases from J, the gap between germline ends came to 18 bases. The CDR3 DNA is TGCGCCAGCAGCGGCCAGGGGGGCCCCGCTTACGAGCAGTACTTC. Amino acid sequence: CASSGQGGPAYEQYF.

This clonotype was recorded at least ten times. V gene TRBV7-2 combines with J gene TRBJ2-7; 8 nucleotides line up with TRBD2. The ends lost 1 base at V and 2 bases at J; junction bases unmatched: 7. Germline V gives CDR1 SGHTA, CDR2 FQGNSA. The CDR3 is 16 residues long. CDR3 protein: CASSLGSSAGAYEQYF. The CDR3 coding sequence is TGTGCCAGCAGCTTAGGTTCCTCAGCGGGGGCCTACGAGCAGTACTTC.

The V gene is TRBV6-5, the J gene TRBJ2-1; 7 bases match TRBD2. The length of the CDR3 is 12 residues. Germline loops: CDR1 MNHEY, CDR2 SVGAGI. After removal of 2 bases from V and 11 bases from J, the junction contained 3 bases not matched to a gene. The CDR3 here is CASSYRGEKQFF. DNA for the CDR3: TGTGCCAGCAGTTACCGGGGGGAAAAGCAGTTCTTC.

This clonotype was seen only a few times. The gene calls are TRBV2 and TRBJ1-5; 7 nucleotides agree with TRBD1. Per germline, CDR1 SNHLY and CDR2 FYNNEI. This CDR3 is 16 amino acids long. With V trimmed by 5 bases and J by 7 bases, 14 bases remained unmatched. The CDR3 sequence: CASSTSTGQGRQPQHF. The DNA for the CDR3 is TGTGCCAGCAGTACCTCGACAGGGCAGGGGAGGCAGCCCCAGCATTTT.

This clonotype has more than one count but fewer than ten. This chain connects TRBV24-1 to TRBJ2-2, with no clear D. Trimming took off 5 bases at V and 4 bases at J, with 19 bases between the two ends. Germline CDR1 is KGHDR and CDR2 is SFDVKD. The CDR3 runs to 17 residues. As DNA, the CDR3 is TGTGCCACCAGTGTCGGTGACTCCTACCGTGGCACCGGGGAGCTGTTTTTT. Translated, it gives CATSVGDSYRGTGELFF.

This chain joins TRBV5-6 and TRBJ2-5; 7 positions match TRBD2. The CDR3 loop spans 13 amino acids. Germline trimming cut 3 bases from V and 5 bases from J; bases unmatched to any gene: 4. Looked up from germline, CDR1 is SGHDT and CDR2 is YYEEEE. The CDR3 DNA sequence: TGTGCCAGCAGCTCGGCGGGGGAGGAGACCCAGTACTTC. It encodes CASSSAGEETQYF. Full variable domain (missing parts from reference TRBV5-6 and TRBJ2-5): DAGVTQSPTHLIKTRGQQVTLRCSPKSGHDTVSWYQQALGQGPQFIFQYYEEEERQRGNFPDRFSGHQFPNYSSELNVNALLLGDSALYLCASSSAGEETQYFGPGTRLLVL.

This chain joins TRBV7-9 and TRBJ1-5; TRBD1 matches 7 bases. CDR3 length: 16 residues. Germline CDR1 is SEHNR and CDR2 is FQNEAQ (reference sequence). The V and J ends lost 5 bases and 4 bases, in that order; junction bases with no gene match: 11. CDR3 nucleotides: TGTGCCAGCAGCGGGAAGACAGGGAGGGGTAATCAGCCCCAGCATTTT. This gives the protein CASSGKTGRGNQPQHF.

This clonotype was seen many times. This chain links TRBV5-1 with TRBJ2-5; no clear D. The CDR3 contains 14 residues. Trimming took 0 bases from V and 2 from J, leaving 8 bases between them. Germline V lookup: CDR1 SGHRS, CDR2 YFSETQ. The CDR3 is CASSLGQSQETQYF. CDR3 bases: TGCGCCAGCAGCTTGGGGCAGAGTCAAGAGACCCAGTACTTC.

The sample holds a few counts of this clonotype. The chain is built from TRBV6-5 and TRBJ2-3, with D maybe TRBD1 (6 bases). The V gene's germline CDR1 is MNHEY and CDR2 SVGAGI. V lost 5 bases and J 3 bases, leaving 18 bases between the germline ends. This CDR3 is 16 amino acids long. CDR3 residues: CASSRGTISATDTQYF. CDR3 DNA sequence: TGTGCCAGCAGTCGTGGGACAATCTCGGCGACAGATACGCAGTATTTT.

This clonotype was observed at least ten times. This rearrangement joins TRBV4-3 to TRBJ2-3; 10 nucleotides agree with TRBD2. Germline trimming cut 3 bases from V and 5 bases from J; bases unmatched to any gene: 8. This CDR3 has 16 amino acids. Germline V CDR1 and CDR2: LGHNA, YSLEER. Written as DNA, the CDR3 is TGCGCCAGCAGCCATTCTACTAGCGGGGATGAAGATACGCAGTATTTT. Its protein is CASSHSTSGDEDTQYF.

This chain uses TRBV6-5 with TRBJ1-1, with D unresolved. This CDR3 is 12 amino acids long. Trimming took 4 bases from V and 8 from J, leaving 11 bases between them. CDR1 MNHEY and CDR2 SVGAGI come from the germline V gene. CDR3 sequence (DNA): TGTGCCAGCAGTTTGTTAGGTGGGGAAGCTTTCTTT. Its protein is CASSLLGGEAFF.

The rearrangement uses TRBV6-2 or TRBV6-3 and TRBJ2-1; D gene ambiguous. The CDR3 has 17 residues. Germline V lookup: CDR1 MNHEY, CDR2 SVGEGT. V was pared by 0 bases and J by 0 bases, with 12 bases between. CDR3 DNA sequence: TGTGCCAGCAGTTACTCGTATGGGGTCCGCTCCTACAATGAGCAGTTCTTC. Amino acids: CASSYSYGVRSYNEQFF.

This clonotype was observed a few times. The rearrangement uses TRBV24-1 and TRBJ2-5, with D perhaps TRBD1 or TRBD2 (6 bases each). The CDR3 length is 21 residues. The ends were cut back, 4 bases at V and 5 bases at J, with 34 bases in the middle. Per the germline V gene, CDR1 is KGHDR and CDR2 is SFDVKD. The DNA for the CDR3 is TGTGCCACCAGTGACGCTCACCTGAGAGGGACTTCAAGAGACAGGATGGAGACCCAGTACTTC. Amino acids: CATSDAHLRGTSRDRMETQYF.

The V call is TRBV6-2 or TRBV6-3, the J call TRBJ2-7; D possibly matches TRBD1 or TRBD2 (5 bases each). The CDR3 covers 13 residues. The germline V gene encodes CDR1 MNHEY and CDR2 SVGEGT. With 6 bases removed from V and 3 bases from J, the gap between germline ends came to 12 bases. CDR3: CASRGPSLYEQYF. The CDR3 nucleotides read TGTGCCAGCAGGGGACCCTCGCTCTACGAGCAGTACTTC.

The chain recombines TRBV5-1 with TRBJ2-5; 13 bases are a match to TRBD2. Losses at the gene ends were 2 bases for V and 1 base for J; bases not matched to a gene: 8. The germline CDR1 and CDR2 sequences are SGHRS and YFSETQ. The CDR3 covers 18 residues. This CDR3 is CASSFGLAGVRVQETQYF. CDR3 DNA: TGCGCCAGCAGCTTTGGACTAGCGGGAGTGAGGGTCCAAGAGACCCAGTACTTC.

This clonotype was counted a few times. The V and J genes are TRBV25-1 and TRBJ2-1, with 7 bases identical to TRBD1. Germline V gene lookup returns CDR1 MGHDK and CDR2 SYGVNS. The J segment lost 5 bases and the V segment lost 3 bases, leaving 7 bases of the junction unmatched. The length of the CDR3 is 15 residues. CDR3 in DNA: TGTGCCAGCAGTGACCTACGGACAGGAGACAATGAGCAGTTCTTC. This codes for CASSDLRTGDNEQFF.

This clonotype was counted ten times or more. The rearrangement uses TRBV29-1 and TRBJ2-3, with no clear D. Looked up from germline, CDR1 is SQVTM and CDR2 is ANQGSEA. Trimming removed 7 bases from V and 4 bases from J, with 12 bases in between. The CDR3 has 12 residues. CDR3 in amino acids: CSGRTISDTQYF. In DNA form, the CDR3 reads TGCAGCGGGCGAACTATCTCAGATACGCAGTATTTT.

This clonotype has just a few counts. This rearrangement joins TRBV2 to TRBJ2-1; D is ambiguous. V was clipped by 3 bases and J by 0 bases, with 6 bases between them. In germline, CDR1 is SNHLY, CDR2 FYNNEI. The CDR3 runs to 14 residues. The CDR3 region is CASSETTSYNEQFF. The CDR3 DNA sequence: TGTGCCAGCAGTGAGACGACCTCCTACAATGAGCAGTTCTTC.

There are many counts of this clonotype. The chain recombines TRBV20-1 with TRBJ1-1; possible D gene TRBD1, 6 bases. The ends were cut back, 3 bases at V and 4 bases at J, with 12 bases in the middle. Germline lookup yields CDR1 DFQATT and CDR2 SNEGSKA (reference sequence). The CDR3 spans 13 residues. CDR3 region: CSASPGGFTEAFF. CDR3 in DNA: TGCAGTGCTAGTCCGGGGGGCTTCACTGAAGCTTTCTTT.

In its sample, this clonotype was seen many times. The chain's CDR3 is CASSQDTAALGSPLHF. The CDR3 nucleotides read TGTGCCAGCAGCCAAGATACGGCAGCCCTCGGATCGCCCCTCCACTTT. J is TRBJ1-6 and V is TRBV4-2; no clear D gene. V shed 0 bases and J shed 13 bases, with 19 bases lying between them. This CDR3 contains 16 residues. In germline, CDR1 is LGHNA, CDR2 YNFKEQ.

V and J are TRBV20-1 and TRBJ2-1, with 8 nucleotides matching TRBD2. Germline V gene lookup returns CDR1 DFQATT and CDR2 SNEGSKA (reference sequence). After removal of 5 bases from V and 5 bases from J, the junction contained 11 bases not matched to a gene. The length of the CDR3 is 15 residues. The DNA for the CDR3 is TGCAGTGCTGTGCGTCGAGTAGCGGGAAACAATGAGCAGTTCTTC. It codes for CSAVRRVAGNNEQFF.

The CDR3 region has the DNA TGTGCCAGCAGCTTAGTGGGACTAGCGGGAAGTTGGGAGCGGGGTCAAGAGACCCAGTACTTC. Translating gives CASSLVGLAGSWERGQETQYF. This chain links TRBV11-2 with TRBJ2-5; TRBD2 matches at 13 bases. Germline V lookup: CDR1 SGHAT, CDR2 FQNNGV. This CDR3 has 21 amino acids. After removal of 1 base from V and 2 bases from J, the junction contained 16 bases not matched to a gene. The entire variable domain, with the rest obtained from reference TRBV11-2 and TRBJ2-5, is as follows: EAGVAQSPRYKIIEKRQSVAFWCNPISGHATLYWYQQILGQGPKLLIQFQNNGVVDDSQLPKDRFSAERLKGVDSTLKIQPAKLEDSAVYLCASSLVGLAGSWERGQETQYFGPGTRLLVL.

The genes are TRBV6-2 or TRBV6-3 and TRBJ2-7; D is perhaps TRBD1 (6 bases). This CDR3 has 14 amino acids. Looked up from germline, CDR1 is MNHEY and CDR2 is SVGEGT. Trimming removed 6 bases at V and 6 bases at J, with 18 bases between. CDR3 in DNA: TGTGCCAGCAGCCCGACAGGCCCTTCCGCCGAGCAGTACTTC. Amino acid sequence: CASSPTGPSAEQYF.

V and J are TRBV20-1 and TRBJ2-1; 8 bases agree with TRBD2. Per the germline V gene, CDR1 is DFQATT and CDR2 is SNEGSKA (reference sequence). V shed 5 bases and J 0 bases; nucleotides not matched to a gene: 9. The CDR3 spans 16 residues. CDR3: CSALWGGGSSYNEQFF. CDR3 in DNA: TGCAGTGCTCTGTGGGGCGGGGGGAGCTCCTACAATGAGCAGTTCTTC.

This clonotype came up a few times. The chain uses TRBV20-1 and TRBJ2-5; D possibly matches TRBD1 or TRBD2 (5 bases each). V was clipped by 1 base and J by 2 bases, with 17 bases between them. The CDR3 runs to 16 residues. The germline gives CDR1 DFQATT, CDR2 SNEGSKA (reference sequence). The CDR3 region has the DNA TGCAGTGCTAGAGGTGGGACCCGTGGGTTTCAAGAGACCCAGTACTTC. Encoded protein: CSARGGTRGFQETQYF.

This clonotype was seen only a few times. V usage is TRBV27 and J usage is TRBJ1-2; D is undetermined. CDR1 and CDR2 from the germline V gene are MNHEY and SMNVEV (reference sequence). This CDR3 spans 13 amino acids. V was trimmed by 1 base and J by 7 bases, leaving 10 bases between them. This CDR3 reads CASSLLSDGGYTF. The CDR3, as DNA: TGTGCCAGCAGTTTATTGTCAGACGGTGGCTACACCTTC.

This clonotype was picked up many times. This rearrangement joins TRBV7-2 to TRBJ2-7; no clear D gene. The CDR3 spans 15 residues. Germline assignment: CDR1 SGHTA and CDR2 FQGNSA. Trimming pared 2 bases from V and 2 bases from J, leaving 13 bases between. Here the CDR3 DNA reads TGTGCCAGCAGCTTAATTGGTCCTCCCACCTACGAGCAGTACTTC. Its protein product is CASSLIGPPTYEQYF. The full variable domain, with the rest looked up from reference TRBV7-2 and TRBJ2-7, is GAGVSQSPSNKVTEKGKDVELRCDPISGHTALYWYRQSLGQGLEFLIYFQGNSAPDKSGLPSDRFSAERTGGSVSTLTIQRTQQEDSAVYLCASSLIGPPTYEQYFGPGTRLTVT.